A selection of T cell receptor beta chains follows, all from one sample in a study of T-cell reconstitution after alpha-beta-depleted transplantation in children. Each CDR3 protein gets one entry after TCRdb re-called the PCR reads with MiXCR. The repertoire holds about 360,000 distinct CDR3 sequences, 13% seen once, with about 4.5% in the top ten. The sample was PBMCs, taken from the stem cell graft. Receptor source: a human donor who donated a stem cell graft to a child with Fanconi anemia. CDR3s leave out the opening cysteine and the closing phenylalanine or tryptophan. The D gene is left open where the match is weak.

v_call: TRBV6-1
j_call: TRBJ1-5
d_call: NA
cdr3_aa: ASRERHDSNQPQH

v_call: TRBV12-3/TRBV12-4
j_call: TRBJ2-1
d_call: NA
cdr3_aa: ASSLIRDSSYNEQF

v_call: TRBV12-3/TRBV12-4
j_call: TRBJ2-1
d_call: NA
cdr3_aa: ASSPLQGNNEQF

v_call: TRBV2
j_call: TRBJ1-2
d_call: NA
cdr3_aa: ASSGRANYGYT

v_call: TRBV6-4
j_call: TRBJ2-1
d_call: NA
cdr3_aa: ASSRSSTPRNEQF

v_call: TRBV27
j_call: TRBJ1-1
d_call: TRBD1
cdr3_aa: ASSSGTGWVTEAF

v_call: TRBV12-3/TRBV12-4
j_call: TRBJ1-4
d_call: NA
cdr3_aa: ASSFSVRSEKLF

v_call: TRBV27
j_call: TRBJ2-7
d_call: TRBD1
cdr3_aa: ASPYISTGPIKFVYEQY

v_call: TRBV14
j_call: TRBJ2-2
d_call: NA
cdr3_aa: ASSLLEQGFSGELF

v_call: TRBV12-5
j_call: TRBJ1-6
d_call: NA
cdr3_aa: APLWRDTHSPLH

v_call: TRBV5-5
j_call: TRBJ1-2
d_call: NA
cdr3_aa: ASSLVDEGLGYGYT

v_call: TRBV4-3
j_call: TRBJ2-5
d_call: NA
cdr3_aa: ASSQGQGETQY

v_call: TRBV29-1
j_call: TRBJ2-3
d_call: NA
cdr3_aa: SVIGNTDTQY

v_call: TRBV20-1
j_call: TRBJ2-3
d_call: TRBD2
cdr3_aa: SAREWLAGDTQY

v_call: TRBV11-3
j_call: TRBJ2-5
d_call: NA
cdr3_aa: ASSPGTTGVGETQY

v_call: TRBV5-1
j_call: TRBJ1-5
d_call: TRBD1
cdr3_aa: ASLSRDRDQPQH

v_call: TRBV3-1
j_call: TRBJ1-3
d_call: NA
cdr3_aa: ASSQPSGNTIY

v_call: TRBV19
j_call: TRBJ2-1
d_call: TRBD2
cdr3_aa: ASKGTTYNEQF

v_call: TRBV9
j_call: TRBJ1-1
d_call: NA
cdr3_aa: ASSAAMNTEAF

v_call: TRBV4-3
j_call: TRBJ2-4
d_call: TRBD2
cdr3_aa: ASSQDLSSGVLAKNIQY

v_call: TRBV5-1
j_call: TRBJ1-1
d_call: TRBD1
cdr3_aa: ASRPAGLTGGKNTEAF

v_call: TRBV29-1
j_call: TRBJ2-7
d_call: NA
cdr3_aa: SVGEGVLEQY

v_call: TRBV12-3/TRBV12-4
j_call: TRBJ1-1
d_call: NA
cdr3_aa: ASSLMAGAGTEAF

v_call: TRBV6-5
j_call: TRBJ1-1
d_call: NA
cdr3_aa: ASSSRRVNTEAF

v_call: TRBV20-1
j_call: TRBJ1-4
d_call: NA
cdr3_aa: SARTSVNEKLF

v_call: TRBV29-1
j_call: TRBJ2-5
d_call: TRBD2
cdr3_aa: SVGTIKETQY

v_call: TRBV7-9
j_call: TRBJ2-3
d_call: NA
cdr3_aa: ASSYEGSADTQY

v_call: TRBV10-3
j_call: TRBJ1-5
d_call: TRBD1
cdr3_aa: AIGGRQGDQPQH

v_call: TRBV20-1
j_call: TRBJ1-3
d_call: NA
cdr3_aa: SARPGLTSPGNTIY

v_call: TRBV24-1
j_call: TRBJ2-5
d_call: NA
cdr3_aa: ATVQGETQY

v_call: TRBV2
j_call: TRBJ1-3
d_call: NA
cdr3_aa: ASSFDRNRGNTIY

v_call: TRBV18
j_call: TRBJ2-5
d_call: NA
cdr3_aa: ASSRSGTQETQY

v_call: TRBV7-2
j_call: TRBJ2-7
d_call: NA
cdr3_aa: ASSLASFEETYEQY

v_call: TRBV6-5
j_call: TRBJ1-4
d_call: NA
cdr3_aa: ASSYQQGETELF

v_call: TRBV3-1
j_call: TRBJ2-2
d_call: NA
cdr3_aa: ASSQAGSNTGELF

v_call: TRBV29-1
j_call: TRBJ2-7
d_call: NA
cdr3_aa: SVEVPAGLSYEQY

v_call: TRBV11-2
j_call: TRBJ1-2
d_call: TRBD1
cdr3_aa: ASTNLGQGDFGYT

v_call: TRBV5-1
j_call: TRBJ1-1
d_call: NA
cdr3_aa: ASSLDPGGYTEAF

v_call: TRBV3-1
j_call: TRBJ1-6
d_call: TRBD1
cdr3_aa: ASSLNPGQGGDSPLH

v_call: TRBV6-2/TRBV6-3
j_call: TRBJ2-6
d_call: NA
cdr3_aa: ASSYSSGAGANVLT

v_call: TRBV5-5
j_call: TRBJ2-4
d_call: NA
cdr3_aa: ASSLLGRED

v_call: TRBV6-5
j_call: TRBJ1-2
d_call: NA
cdr3_aa: ASSYSQGRYT

v_call: TRBV2
j_call: TRBJ2-3
d_call: TRBD1
cdr3_aa: ASAGRDRGLGDTQY

v_call: TRBV12-3/TRBV12-4
j_call: TRBJ2-7
d_call: TRBD1
cdr3_aa: ASSLYRGRGEQY

v_call: TRBV27
j_call: TRBJ1-1
d_call: TRBD1
cdr3_aa: ASRITQGAYTEAF

v_call: TRBV5-1
j_call: TRBJ1-4
d_call: TRBD1
cdr3_aa: ASRPADRALSEKLF

v_call: TRBV11-2
j_call: TRBJ2-1
d_call: NA
cdr3_aa: ASSLDEGSYNEQF

v_call: TRBV20-1
j_call: TRBJ1-1
d_call: NA
cdr3_aa: SARALITTEAF

v_call: TRBV12-3/TRBV12-4
j_call: TRBJ1-1
d_call: NA
cdr3_aa: ASSPTALVNTEAF

v_call: TRBV29-1
j_call: TRBJ2-1
d_call: NA
cdr3_aa: SVSFAPDEQF

v_call: TRBV6-1
j_call: TRBJ2-2
d_call: NA
cdr3_aa: ASSEAPHYTGELF